The 27 T cell receptor beta chains listed next were all sequenced from one sample in a study of T cell responses to AZD1222 COVID-19 vaccine. The repertoire was sequenced with immunoSEQ multiplex PCR; TCRdb's copy has only in-frame clones and lacks some. The sample lists around 95,000 clones, more than 75% occurring once. Source: peripheral blood, taken on day 0 of MenACWY control vaccination. These receptors originate from an adult in good health.

The rearrangement joins TRBV5-1 to TRBJ2-5, with 9 nucleotides matching TRBD1. V gave up 2 bases and J gave up 4 bases; unmatched junction bases: 6. Looked up from germline, CDR1 is SGHRS and CDR2 is YFSETQ. The CDR3 length is 15 residues. The CDR3 here is CASSLGDRDGETQYF. In DNA, the CDR3 is TGCGCCAGCAGCTTAGGGGACAGGGATGGAGAGACCCAGTACTTC.

The chain joins TRBV7-2 to TRBJ2-3; D remains unclear. In germline, CDR1 is SGHTA, CDR2 FQGNSA. CDR3 size: 14 residues. V lost 2 bases and J 1 base, leaving 7 bases between the germline ends. The CDR3 loop is CASSLIGGTDTQYF. The CDR3 DNA is TGTGCCAGCAGCTTAATTGGGGGCACAGATACGCAGTATTTT.

The rearrangement uses TRBV5-1 and TRBJ2-7; D remains ambiguous. V was trimmed by 0 bases and J by 5 bases, leaving 18 bases between them. Germline CDR1 reads SGHRS; CDR2 reads YFSETQ. This CDR3 contains 16 residues. DNA for the CDR3: TGCGCCAGCAGCTTGGAGGTGCGGCCTCCTAATAACGAGCAGTACTTC. This sequence encodes CASSLEVRPPNNEQYF. Based on the CDR3 plus reference TRBV5-1 and TRBJ2-7, the full variable domain is KAGVTQTPRYLIKTRGQQVTLSCSPISGHRSVSWYQQTPGQGLQFLFEYFSETQRNKGNFPGRFSGRQFSNSRSEMNVSTLELGDSALYLCASSLEVRPPNNEQYFGPGTRLTVT.

V usage is TRBV7-2 and J usage is TRBJ2-1; D unresolved. The germline gives CDR1 SGHTA, CDR2 FQGNSA. With 5 bases removed from V and 0 bases from J, the gap between germline ends came to 17 bases. The CDR3 sequence is 17 residues long. The CDR3 sequence: CASSPLDRSPSYNEQFF. The CDR3 DNA reads as TGTGCCAGCAGCCCGCTCGACCGCTCCCCCTCCTACAATGAGCAGTTCTTC.

The V gene is TRBV2, the J gene TRBJ1-6, with 7 bases fitting TRBD1. CDR3 size: 15 residues. CDR1 is SNHLY, CDR2 FYNNEI, per germline. V was pared by 2 bases and J by 4 bases, with 2 bases of the junction left unmatched. The CDR3: CASSEQGGYNSPLHF. DNA for the CDR3: TGTGCCAGCAGTGAACAGGGGGGATATAATTCACCCCTCCACTTT.

The chain couples TRBV5-5 to TRBJ2-3; D is possibly TRBD2 (6 bases). CDR3 length: 16 residues. V was shortened by 4 bases and J by 3 bases, with 18 bases between the two germline ends. Germline assignment: CDR1 SGHKS and CDR2 YYEKEE (reference sequence). CDR3 sequence reads: CASSLVPGSITDTQYF. The CDR3 region has the DNA TGTGCCAGCAGCCTGGTCCCCGGGAGTATTACAGATACGCAGTATTTT.

The CDR3 DNA reads TGTGCCAGCAGCCCCCGGACAGGGCATGATCAGCCCCAGCATTTT. It codes for CASSPRTGHDQPQHF. The chain uses TRBV9 and TRBJ1-5; 8 bases are shared with TRBD1. Trimming cost V 4 bases and J 5 bases; bases outside gene matches: 8. Germline CDR1 and CDR2: SGDLS and YYNGEE. The CDR3 spans 15 residues.

The chain carries TRBV4-3 and TRBJ1-4; 10 nucleotides agree with TRBD1. V lost 1 base, J lost 8 bases, and 7 bases stayed unmatched. Germline V lookup: CDR1 LGHNA, CDR2 YSLEER. This CDR3 region has 16 residues. DNA for the CDR3: TGCGCCAGCAGCCAAGGAGTCGGACAGGGGGTAGAAAAACTGTTTTTT. It yields the protein CASSQGVGQGVEKLFF.

This chain connects TRBV6-2 or TRBV6-3 to TRBJ2-1; D perhaps matches TRBD1 (6 bases). V lost 6 bases and J lost 5, with 17 bases in between. This CDR3 region has 15 residues. The germline V gene has CDR1 MNHEY and CDR2 SVGEGT. Here the CDR3 reads CASSLGQGPHNEQFF. The CDR3 DNA sequence: TGTGCCAGCAGCCTAGGGCAGGGGCCACACAATGAGCAGTTCTTC.

The J gene is TRBJ1-1, the V gene TRBV18; D may be TRBD1 (6 bases). Between the trimmed V and J ends, which lost 4 bases and 3 bases, there was a span of 9 bases. The CDR3 has 13 amino acids. The germline V gene has CDR1 KGHSH and CDR2 LQKENI. CDR3: CASSRAGDTEAFF. The CDR3 region has the DNA TGTGCCAGCTCACGGGCAGGGGACACTGAAGCTTTCTTT.

This clone has a single count. The chain couples TRBV5-3 to TRBJ2-5; 7 nucleotides match TRBD1. TRBV5-3 is noted as an ORF with a role that remains uncertain. V lost 7 bases and J lost 0; bases outside the gene matches: 6. The CDR3 has 14 amino acids. As DNA, the CDR3 is TGTGCCAGACGACAGGGCCTCAACCAAGAGACCCAGTACTTC. Translation gives CARRQGLNQETQYF.

V and J are TRBV4-1 and TRBJ2-2; 12 nucleotides agree with TRBD2. V lost 3 bases, J lost 3 bases, and 11 bases stayed unmatched. Germline V CDR1 and CDR2: MGHRA, YSYEKL. This CDR3 region has 19 residues. CDR3 protein: CASSHEGLAGGPYTGELFF. CDR3 bases: TGCGCCAGCAGCCATGAAGGGCTAGCGGGAGGGCCATACACCGGGGAGCTGTTTTTT.

The CDR3 is CASSYSWTSDFRGYTF. For the CDR3, the DNA is TGTGCCAGCAGTTACTCTTGGACATCGGACTTCAGGGGCTACACCTTC. The chain combines TRBV6-5 with TRBJ1-2; tentatively, D is TRBD1 (5 bases). V lost 0 bases, J lost 8 bases, and 19 bases lay in between. The CDR3 totals 16 residues. CDR1 is MNHEY and CDR2 is SVGAGI in the germline V gene.

The chain employs TRBV6-5 and TRBJ2-1, with D perhaps matching TRBD1 (6 bases). This CDR3 has 13 residues. CDR1 MNHEY and CDR2 SVGAGI come from the germline V gene. V gave up 6 bases and J gave up 5 bases, with 11 bases separating them. In nucleotides, the CDR3 is TGTGCCAGCAGCCGGACAGCTAACAATGAGCAGTTCTTC. It encodes CASSRTANNEQFF.

This chain uses TRBV10-3 with TRBJ1-6; the D gene is possibly TRBD1 (5 bases). Trimming removed 5 bases from V and 2 bases from J, with 10 bases in between. The CDR3 extends over 15 amino acids. Germline V gives CDR1 ENHRY, CDR2 SYGVKD. Here the CDR3 reads CAISSGPPYNSPLHF. Here the CDR3 DNA reads TGTGCCATCAGTTCGGGGCCCCCCTATAATTCACCCCTCCACTTT.

The chain has TRBV10-2 and TRBJ1-1; tentative D call: TRBD1 (6 bases). Trimming removed 7 bases from V and 3 bases from J, with 12 bases in between. The CDR3 has 13 amino acids. The germline V gene encodes CDR1 WSHSY and CDR2 SAAADI. The CDR3 reads CASNRAAYTEAFF. The CDR3 DNA follows: TGCGCCAGCAACAGGGCCGCGTACACTGAAGCTTTCTTT.

V and J are TRBV5-1 and TRBJ1-2, with D possibly being TRBD1 (6 bases). Trimming left V 4 bases short and J 8 bases short, with 9 bases between. CDR3 length equals 11 residues. Germline V gene lookup returns CDR1 SGHRS and CDR2 YFSETQ. The CDR3 DNA reads TGCGCCAGCAGCGGGACAACCGGCTACACCTTC. It translates to CASSGTTGYTF.

The V and J genes are TRBV9 and TRBJ2-4, with D perhaps matching TRBD1 or TRBD2 (5 bases each). The CDR3 loop spans 17 amino acids. The germline V gene has CDR1 SGDLS and CDR2 YYNGEE. V lost 5 bases and J 4 bases, leaving 22 bases between the germline ends. CDR3 nucleotides: TGTGCCAGCAGACTAGGGACCCGGGGATCCCTGAAAAACATTCAGTACTTC. Protein product: CASRLGTRGSLKNIQYF.

The chain uses TRBV29-1 and TRBJ2-7; 13 nucleotides agree with TRBD2. Per germline, CDR1 SQVTM and CDR2 ANQGSEA. V lost 7 bases and J lost 0; bases outside the gene matches: 12. The CDR3 is 17 residues long. The CDR3 sequence is CSAKTGTSGISSYEQYF. In nucleotides, the CDR3 is TGCAGCGCCAAAACCGGGACTAGCGGGATCAGCTCCTACGAGCAGTACTTC.

A single count supports this clone. The V gene is TRBV4-2, the J gene TRBJ1-4; 9 nucleotides match TRBD1. The CDR3 spans 16 residues. V was clipped by 1 base and J by 6 bases; unmatched bases: 6. Germline-derived CDR1 and CDR2 are LGHNA and YNFKEQ. The CDR3 loop is CASSQGVRQGDEKLFF. The CDR3, as DNA: TGTGCCAGCAGCCAAGGCGTTCGACAGGGGGATGAAAAACTGTTTTTT.

CDR3 amino acids: CASSLRGASSYEQYF. The CDR3 coding sequence is TGTGCCAGCTCCCTAAGGGGCGCGAGCTCCTACGAGCAGTACTTC. The chain has TRBV18 and TRBJ2-7; possibly TRBD1 for D (5 bases). This CDR3 contains 15 residues. V was shortened by 6 bases and J by 0 bases, with 15 bases between the two germline ends. Germline V lookup: CDR1 KGHSH, CDR2 LQKENI.

The chain employs TRBV10-2 and TRBJ2-7, with TRBD1 matching 8 bases. The V and J ends lost 5 bases and 4 bases, in that order; junction bases with no gene match: 4. The CDR3 runs 13 residues. Germline CDR1 WSHSY, CDR2 SAAADI. The DNA of the CDR3 is TGCGCCAGCAGTTGGGACAGGAGATACGAGCAGTACTTC. It is translated as CASSWDRRYEQYF.

DNA for the CDR3: TGCGCCAGCAGCCAAAAGGACAGGGTGGGACCCAAACTGTTTTTT. Protein sequence: CASSQKDRVGPKLFF. The rearrangement uses TRBV4-3 and TRBJ1-4; TRBD1 matches 8 bases. This CDR3 is built from 15 residues. The junction had 10 bases not matched to a gene; V was cut back by 2 bases and J by 11 bases. CDR1 and CDR2 (germline): LGHNA, YSLEER.

J is TRBJ2-3 and V is TRBV11-3; 8 positions match TRBD2. The V and J ends lost 5 bases and 5 bases, in that order; junction bases with no gene match: 12. Germline CDR1 reads SGHNT; CDR2 reads YENEEA. CDR3 length equals 16 residues. The DNA for the CDR3 is TGTGCCAGCAGCCGCTCATCCCGGGGGGGTGGAGATACGCAGTATTTT. The encoded protein is CASSRSSRGGGDTQYF. The full variable domain, in which reference TRBV11-3 and TRBJ2-3 provide the parts outside the CDR3, is EAGVVQSPRYKIIEKKQPVAFWCNPISGHNTLYWYLQNLGQGPELLIRYENEEAVDDSQLPKDRFSAERLKGVDSTLKIQPAELGDSAVYLCASSRSSRGGGDTQYFGPGTRLTVL.

V and J are TRBV3-1 (or the pseudogene TRBV3-2) and TRBJ1-5, with TRBD1 matching 7 bases. This CDR3 is built from 14 residues. CDR1 is LGHDT, CDR2 YNNKEL, per germline (reference sequence). The V gene end was trimmed by 3 bases and the J gene end by 7 bases; junction bases not matched to a gene: 6. For the CDR3, the DNA is TGTGCCAGCAGCCAGGTTACAGGGGACCAGCCCCAGCATTTT. Translation gives CASSQVTGDQPQHF.

As to this clone: This CDR3 is also generated by other DNA sequences in the sample. The J gene is TRBJ1-5, the V gene TRBV18; tentative D call: TRBD1 (5 bases). Looked up from germline, CDR1 is KGHSH and CDR2 is LQKENI. This CDR3 contains 14 residues. V was clipped by 3 bases and J by 7 bases, with 13 bases between them. The DNA for the CDR3 is TGTGCCAGCTCACCTGGGGCCGGTGACCAGCCCCAGCATTTT. It encodes CASSPGAGDQPQHF.

This chain joins TRBV19 and TRBJ1-3, with D possibly matching TRBD1 (5 bases). V lost 5 bases and J 2 bases, leaving 13 bases between the germline ends. This CDR3 region has 15 residues. Germline V lookup: CDR1 LNHDA, CDR2 SQIVND (reference sequence). The CDR3 region is CASSLGRVPGNTIYF. The CDR3 DNA reads as TGTGCCAGTAGTTTGGGCAGGGTCCCTGGAAACACCATATATTTT.